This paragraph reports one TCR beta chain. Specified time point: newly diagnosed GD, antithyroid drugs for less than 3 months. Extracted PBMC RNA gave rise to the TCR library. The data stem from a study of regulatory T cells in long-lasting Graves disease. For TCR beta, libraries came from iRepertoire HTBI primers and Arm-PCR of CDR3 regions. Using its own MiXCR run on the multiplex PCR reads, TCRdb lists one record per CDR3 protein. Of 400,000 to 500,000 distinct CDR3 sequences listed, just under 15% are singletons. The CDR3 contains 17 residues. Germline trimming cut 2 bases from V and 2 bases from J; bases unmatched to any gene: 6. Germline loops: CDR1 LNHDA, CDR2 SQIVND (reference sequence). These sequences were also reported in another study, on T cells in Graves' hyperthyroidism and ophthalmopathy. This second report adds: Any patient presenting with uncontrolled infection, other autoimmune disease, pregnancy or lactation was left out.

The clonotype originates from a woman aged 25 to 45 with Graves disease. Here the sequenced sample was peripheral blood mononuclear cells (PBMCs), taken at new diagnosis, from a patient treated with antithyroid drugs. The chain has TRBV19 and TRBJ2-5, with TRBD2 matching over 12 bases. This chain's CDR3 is CASSIRGLAGKQETQYF. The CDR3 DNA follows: TGTGCCAGTAGTATACGTGGACTAGCGGGAAAGCAAGAGACCCAGTACTTC.